These 7 T cell receptor beta chains share one sample of origin, sequenced in a study of blood T cell repertoires in COVID-19. TCRdb's copy holds only in-frame clones and misses some; the assay was immunoSEQ multiplex PCR. The table lists fewer than 200,000 clones, around two thirds of them singletons. Input material: peripheral blood. Receptors were obtained from a woman aged 80 or older with acute or convalescent COVID-19.

The chain is built from TRBV6-2 or TRBV6-3 and TRBJ2-7; D might be TRBD1 (5 bases). CDR1 MNHEY and CDR2 SVGEGT come from the germline V gene. The CDR3 extends over 13 amino acids. Trimming took off 2 bases at V and 1 base at J, with 6 bases between the two ends. CDR3 bases: TGTGCCAGCAGTTACAGGGGTTCCTACGAGCAGTACTTC. Translation gives CASSYRGSYEQYF.

The V call is TRBV19, the J call TRBJ2-7; D not certain. CDR1 is LNHDA, CDR2 SQIVND, per germline (reference sequence). The CDR3 has 15 amino acids. Trimming removed 2 bases from V and 0 bases from J, with 11 bases in between. This CDR3 reads CASSISRLSSYEQYF. DNA of the CDR3: TGTGCCAGTAGTATAAGTCGTCTGAGCTCCTACGAGCAGTACTTC.

This chain connects TRBV2 to TRBJ1-5; D is unclear. The V and J ends lost 3 bases and 9 bases respectively, with 12 bases between them. CDR1 SNHLY and CDR2 FYNNEI come from the germline V gene. This CDR3 is 13 amino acids long. The CDR3 nucleotides are TGTGCCAGCAGTGATGGGCAGCTGGCGCCCCAGCATTTT. It is translated as CASSDGQLAPQHF.

The chain uses TRBV2 and TRBJ1-6; maybe TRBD1 (6 bases). CDR1 is SNHLY and CDR2 is FYNNEI in the germline V gene. The V end lost 3 bases, the J end lost 5 bases, and 8 bases lay between the germline ends. The CDR3 loop spans 14 amino acids. The DNA for the CDR3 is TGTGCCAGCAGTGACCAGGGGAATAATTCACCCCTCCACTTT. Encoded protein: CASSDQGNNSPLHF.

The chain is built from TRBV11-2 and TRBJ1-4; 7 nucleotides agree with TRBD1. V was pared by 3 bases and J by 6 bases, with 7 bases of the junction left unmatched. Germline assignment: CDR1 SGHAT and CDR2 FQNNGV. The CDR3 consists of 15 residues. CDR3 in amino acids: CASSFGQGGDEKLFF. DNA of the CDR3: TGTGCCAGCAGCTTTGGGCAGGGGGGTGATGAAAAACTGTTTTTT.

The V and J genes are TRBV10-3 and TRBJ1-5; TRBD1 agrees at 9 bases. CDR1 is ENHRY, CDR2 SYGVKD, per germline. Trimming removed 8 bases from V and 4 bases from J; junction bases left unmatched: 6. CDR3 length: 14 residues. CDR3 amino acids: CAISHGTGNQPQHF. The CDR3 nucleotides read TGTGCCATCTCTCATGGGACAGGGAATCAGCCCCAGCATTTT.

The chain is built from TRBV27 and TRBJ2-3; TRBD2 aligns across 8 bases. Germline CDR1 MNHEY, CDR2 SMNVEV (reference sequence). The CDR3 spans 13 residues. V lost 8 bases and J lost 6; bases outside the gene matches: 7. The CDR3 is CASRAGGRDTQYF. Here the CDR3 DNA reads TGTGCCAGCCGTGCGGGCGGGAGGGATACGCAGTATTTT.